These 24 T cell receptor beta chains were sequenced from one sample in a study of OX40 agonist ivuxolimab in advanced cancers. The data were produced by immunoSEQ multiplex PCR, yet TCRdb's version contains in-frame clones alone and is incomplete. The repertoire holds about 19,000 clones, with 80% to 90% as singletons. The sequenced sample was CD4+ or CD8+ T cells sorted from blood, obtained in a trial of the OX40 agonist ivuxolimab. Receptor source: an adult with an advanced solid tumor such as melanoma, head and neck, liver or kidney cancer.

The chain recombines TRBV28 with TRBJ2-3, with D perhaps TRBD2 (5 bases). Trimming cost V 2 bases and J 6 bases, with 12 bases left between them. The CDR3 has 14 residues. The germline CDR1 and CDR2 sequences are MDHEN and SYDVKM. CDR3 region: CASSLASTLDTQYF. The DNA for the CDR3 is TGTGCCAGCAGTTTAGCTAGCACCCTCGATACGCAGTATTTT.

CDR3 region: CASSVWEEQYF. Here the CDR3 DNA reads TGTGCCAGCAGCGTTTGGGAAGAGCAGTACTTC. The chain employs TRBV7-2 and TRBJ2-7; D is uncertain. The CDR3 contains 11 residues. V was shortened by 5 bases and J by 7 bases, with 9 bases between the two germline ends. Germline CDR1 is SGHTA and CDR2 is FQGNSA.

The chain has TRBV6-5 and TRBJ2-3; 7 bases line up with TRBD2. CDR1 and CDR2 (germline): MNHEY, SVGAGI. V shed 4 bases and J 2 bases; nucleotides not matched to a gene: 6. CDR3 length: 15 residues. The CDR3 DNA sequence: TGTGCCAGCAGTTTAGAGGGACTACTCACAGATACGCAGTATTTT. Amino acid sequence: CASSLEGLLTDTQYF.

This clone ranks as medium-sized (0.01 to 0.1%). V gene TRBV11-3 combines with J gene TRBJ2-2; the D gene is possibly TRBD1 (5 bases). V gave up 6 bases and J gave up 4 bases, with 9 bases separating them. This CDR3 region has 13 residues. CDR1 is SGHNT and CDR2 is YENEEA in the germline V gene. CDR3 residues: CASRLRGTGELFF. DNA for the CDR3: TGTGCCAGCAGGCTAAGGGGCACCGGGGAGCTGTTTTTT.

The CDR3 DNA reads TGTGCCAGCAGCGACAGGGGGGGGACCTACGAGCAGTACTTC. Its translation is CASSDRGGTYEQYF. This chain links TRBV5-4 with TRBJ2-7; 9 bases match TRBD1. V dropped 4 bases and J dropped 2; count of bases not matched to a gene: 4. There are 14 residues in the CDR3. Germline loops: CDR1 SGHNT, CDR2 YYREEE (reference sequence).

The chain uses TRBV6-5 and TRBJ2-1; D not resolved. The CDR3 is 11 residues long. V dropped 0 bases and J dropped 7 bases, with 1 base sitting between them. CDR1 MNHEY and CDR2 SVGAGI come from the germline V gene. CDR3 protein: CASSYSNEQFF. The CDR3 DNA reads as TGTGCCAGCAGTTACTCGAATGAGCAGTTCTTC.

The CDR3 region has the DNA TGTGCCAGTAGTATTCCGGGACTGCCCTACAATGAGCAGTTCTTC. Its translation is CASSIPGLPYNEQFF. The V and J genes are TRBV19 and TRBJ2-1; tentatively, D is TRBD2 (6 bases). Germline CDR1 is LNHDA and CDR2 is SQIVND (reference sequence). This CDR3 is built from 15 residues. V was trimmed by 3 bases and J by 2 bases, leaving 11 bases between them.

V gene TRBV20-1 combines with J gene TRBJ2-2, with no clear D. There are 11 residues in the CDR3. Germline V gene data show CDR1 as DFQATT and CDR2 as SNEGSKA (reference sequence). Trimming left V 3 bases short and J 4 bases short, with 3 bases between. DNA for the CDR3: TGCAGTGCTAGTGGCACCGGGGAGCTGTTTTTT. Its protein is CSASGTGELFF.

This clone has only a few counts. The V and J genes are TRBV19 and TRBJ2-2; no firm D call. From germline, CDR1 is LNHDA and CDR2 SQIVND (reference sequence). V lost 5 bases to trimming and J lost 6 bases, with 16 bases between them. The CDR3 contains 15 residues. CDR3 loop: CASSPSDGWPGELFF. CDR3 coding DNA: TGTGCCAGTAGTCCATCGGACGGATGGCCCGGGGAGCTGTTTTTT. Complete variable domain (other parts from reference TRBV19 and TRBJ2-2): DGGITQSPKYLFRKEGQNVTLSCEQNLNHDAMYWYRQDPGQGLRLIYYSQIVNDFQKGDIAEGYSVSREKKESFPLTVTSAQKNPTAFYLCASSPSDGWPGELFFGEGSRLTVL.

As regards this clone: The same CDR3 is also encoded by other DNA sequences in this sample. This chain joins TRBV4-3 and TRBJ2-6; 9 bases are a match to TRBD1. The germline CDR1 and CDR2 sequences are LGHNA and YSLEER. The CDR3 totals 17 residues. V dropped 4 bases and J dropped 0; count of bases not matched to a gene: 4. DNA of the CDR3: TGCGCCAGCAGCCCAGGGACAGGGAGCTCTGGGGCCAACGTCCTGACTTTC. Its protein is CASSPGTGSSGANVLTF.

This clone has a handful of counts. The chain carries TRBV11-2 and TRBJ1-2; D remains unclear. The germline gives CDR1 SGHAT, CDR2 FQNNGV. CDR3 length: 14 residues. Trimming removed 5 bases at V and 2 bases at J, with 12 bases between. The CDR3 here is CASSMGGPNYGYTF. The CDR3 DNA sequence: TGTGCCAGCAGCATGGGAGGCCCCAACTATGGCTACACCTTC.

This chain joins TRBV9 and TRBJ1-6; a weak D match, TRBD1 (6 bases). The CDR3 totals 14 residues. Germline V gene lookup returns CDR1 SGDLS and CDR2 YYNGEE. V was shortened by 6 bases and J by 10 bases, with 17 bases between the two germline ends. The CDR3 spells CASTPEGGGSPLHF. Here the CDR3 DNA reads TGTGCCAGCACCCCGGAAGGGGGGGGGTCACCCCTCCACTTT.

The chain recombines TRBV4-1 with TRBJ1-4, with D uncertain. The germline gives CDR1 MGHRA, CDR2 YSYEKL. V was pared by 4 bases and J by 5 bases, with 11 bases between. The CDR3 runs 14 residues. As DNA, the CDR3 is TGCGCCAGCAGCCGGCTGGCCGAGAATGAAAAACTGTTTTTT. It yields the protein CASSRLAENEKLFF.

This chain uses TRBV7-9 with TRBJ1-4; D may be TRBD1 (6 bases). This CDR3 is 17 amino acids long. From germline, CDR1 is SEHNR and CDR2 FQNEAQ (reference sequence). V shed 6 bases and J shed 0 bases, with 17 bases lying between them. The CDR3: CASRPDPGDATNEKLFF. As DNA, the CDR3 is TGTGCCAGCAGACCAGATCCAGGGGACGCAACTAATGAAAAACTGTTTTTT.

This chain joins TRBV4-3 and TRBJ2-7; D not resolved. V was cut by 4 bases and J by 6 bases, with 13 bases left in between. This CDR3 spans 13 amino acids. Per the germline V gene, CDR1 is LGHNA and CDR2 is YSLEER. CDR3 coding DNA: TGCGCCAGCAGCCCTCCTGGGGATCCCGAGCAGTACTTC. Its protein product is CASSPPGDPEQYF.

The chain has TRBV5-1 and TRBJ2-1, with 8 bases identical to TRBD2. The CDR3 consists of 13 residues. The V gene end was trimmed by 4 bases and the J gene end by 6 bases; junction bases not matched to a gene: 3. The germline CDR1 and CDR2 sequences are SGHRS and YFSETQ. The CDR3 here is CASSLTSVNEQFF. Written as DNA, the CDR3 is TGCGCCAGCAGCCTGACTAGCGTCAATGAGCAGTTCTTC.

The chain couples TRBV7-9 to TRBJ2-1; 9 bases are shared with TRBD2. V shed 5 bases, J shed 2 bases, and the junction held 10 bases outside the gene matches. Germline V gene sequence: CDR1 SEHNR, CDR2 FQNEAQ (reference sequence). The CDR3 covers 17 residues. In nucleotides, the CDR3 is TGTGCCAGCAGCACCGATAGCGGGAGTGGTCCCTACAATGAGCAGTTCTTC. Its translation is CASSTDSGSGPYNEQFF.

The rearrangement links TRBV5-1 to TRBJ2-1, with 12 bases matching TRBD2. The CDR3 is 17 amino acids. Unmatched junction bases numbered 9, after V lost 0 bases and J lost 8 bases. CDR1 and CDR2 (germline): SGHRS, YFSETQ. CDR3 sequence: CASSLDPTSGRLDEQFF. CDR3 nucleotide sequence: TGCGCCAGCAGCTTGGACCCAACTAGCGGGAGGTTGGATGAGCAGTTCTTC.

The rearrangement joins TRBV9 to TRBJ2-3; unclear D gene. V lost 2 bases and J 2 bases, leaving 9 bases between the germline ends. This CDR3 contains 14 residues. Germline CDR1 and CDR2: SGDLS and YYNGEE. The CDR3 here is CASSVAGTTDTQYF. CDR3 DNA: TGTGCCAGCAGCGTCGCCGGTACCACAGATACGCAGTATTTT.

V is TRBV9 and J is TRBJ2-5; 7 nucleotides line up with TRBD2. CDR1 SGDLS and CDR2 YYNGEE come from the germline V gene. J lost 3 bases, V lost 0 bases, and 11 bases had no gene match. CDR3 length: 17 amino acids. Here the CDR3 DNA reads TGTGCCAGCAGCGTAGAGGGCGGGGGAGGAGGAAAAGAGACCCAGTACTTC. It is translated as CASSVEGGGGGKETQYF.

CDR3 DNA sequence: TGCGCCAGCAGCTTCACCGGGACAGAGAGACACGAGCAGTACTTC. Amino acid sequence: CASSFTGTERHEQYF. The chain uses TRBV4-1 and TRBJ2-7; 7 bases line up with TRBD1. CDR3 length: 15 amino acids. J gave up 5 bases and V 5 bases, and 12 bases lay outside the gene matches. The germline CDR1 and CDR2 sequences are MGHRA and YSYEKL.

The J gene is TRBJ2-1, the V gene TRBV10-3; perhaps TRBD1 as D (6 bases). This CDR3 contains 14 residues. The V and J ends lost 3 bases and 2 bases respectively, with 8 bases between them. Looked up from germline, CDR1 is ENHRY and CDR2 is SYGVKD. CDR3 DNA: TGTGCCATCAGTGAACAGGGACCCTACAATGAGCAGTTCTTC. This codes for CAISEQGPYNEQFF.

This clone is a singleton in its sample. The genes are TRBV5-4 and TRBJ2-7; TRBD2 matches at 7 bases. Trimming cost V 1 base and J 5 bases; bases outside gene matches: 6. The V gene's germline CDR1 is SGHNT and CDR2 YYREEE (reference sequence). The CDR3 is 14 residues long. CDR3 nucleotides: TGTGCCAGCAGCTTGATGGGACTAACGGACGAGCAGTACTTC. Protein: CASSLMGLTDEQYF.

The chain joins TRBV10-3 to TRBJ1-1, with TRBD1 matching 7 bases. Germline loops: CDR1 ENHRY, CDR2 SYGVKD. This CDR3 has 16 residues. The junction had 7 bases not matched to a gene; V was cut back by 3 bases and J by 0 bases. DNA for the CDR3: TGTGCCATCAGTGAAGGGACAGACCTCATGAACACTGAAGCTTTCTTT. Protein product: CAISEGTDLMNTEAFF.